These 7 T cell receptor beta chains came from one sample sequenced in a study of regulatory T cells in long-lasting Graves disease. The time point is: persistent/refractory GD, antithyroid drugs over 5 years with positive TRAb. Isolated PBMC RNA provided the starting material for the TCR library. To make TCR beta libraries, researchers used iRepertoire HTBI primers and Arm-PCR of CDR3 regions. TCRdb processed the multiplex PCR reads anew with MiXCR; each CDR3 protein has one entry. The data show fewer than 450,000 distinct CDR3 sequences, roughly a quarter seen once. This sample comprised peripheral blood mononuclear cells (PBMCs), obtained when the disease was refractory, from a patient treated with antithyroid drugs. These receptors were obtained from a female donor with Graves disease.

V gene TRBV14 combines with J gene TRBJ2-1; D may correspond to TRBD1 or TRBD2 (5 bases each). CDR1 and CDR2 from the germline V gene are SGHDN and FVKESK. V was shortened by 5 bases and J by 7 bases, with 12 bases between the two germline ends. This CDR3 comprises 13 residues. The CDR3 DNA reads TGTGCCAGCAGCGTTGTATGGGGGAATGAGCAGTTCTTC. It encodes CASSVVWGNEQFF.

The chain links TRBV13 to TRBJ2-7, with 7 bases lining up with TRBD1. V shed 1 base and J 5 bases; nucleotides not matched to a gene: 5. This CDR3 is built from 14 residues. Looked up from germline, CDR1 is PRHDT and CDR2 is FYEKMQ (reference sequence). CDR3 in DNA: TGTGCCAGCAGCTTAGCGACAGGGACGAACGAGCAGTACTTC. It specifies CASSLATGTNEQYF.

This clonotype was recorded many times. The chain links TRBV2 to TRBJ1-1, with 7 bases matching TRBD1. The trim removed 5 bases at V and 7 bases at J, leaving 7 bases unmatched. The CDR3 extends over 13 amino acids. Looked up from germline, CDR1 is SNHLY and CDR2 is FYNNEI. Here the CDR3 DNA reads TGTGCCAGCAGTTGGGACAGTTCGATTGAAGCTTTCTTT. This encodes CASSWDSSIEAFF. The variable domain in full, completed from reference TRBV2 and TRBJ1-1, reads EPEVTQTPSHQVTQMGQEVILRCVPISNHLYFYWYRQILGQKVEFLVSFYNNEISEKSEIFDDQFSVERPDGSNFTLKIRSTKLEDSAMYFCASSWDSSIEAFFGQGTRLTVV.

The rearrangement links TRBV5-8 to TRBJ2-4; 8 bases align to TRBD2. The CDR3 is 17 amino acids. Germline V gene data show CDR1 as SGHTS and CDR2 as YDEGEE. Losses at the gene ends were 1 base for V and 2 bases for J; bases not matched to a gene: 8. The CDR3, as DNA: TGTGCCAGCAGCTTGCTAGCCGGGAGGGGGACCAAAAACATTCAGTACTTC. Amino acids: CASSLLAGRGTKNIQYF.

This clonotype was picked up many times. The chain couples TRBV6-1 to TRBJ1-2; 12 nucleotides align to TRBD1. The CDR3 is made up of 15 amino acids. J was trimmed by 6 bases and V by 4 bases; bases with no gene match: 6. Per germline, CDR1 MNHNS and CDR2 SASEGT. CDR3 DNA: TGTGCCAGCAGTGGGACGGGACAGGGGGCAGATGGCTACACCTTC. Translating gives CASSGTGQGADGYTF.

V is TRBV25-1 and J is TRBJ1-5; D gene unclear. Germline values: CDR1 MGHDK, CDR2 SYGVNS. CDR3 length: 15 amino acids. V lost 3 bases, J lost 3 bases, and 12 bases lay in between. The CDR3 DNA reads TGTGCCAGCAGTGAGCCAGGCTTTGACAATCAGCCCCAGCATTTT. This translates into CASSEPGFDNQPQHF. The variable domain in full, completed from reference TRBV25-1 and TRBJ1-5, reads EADIYQTPRYLVIGTGKKITLECSQTMGHDKMYWYQQDPGMELHLIHYSYGVNSTEKGDLSSESTVSRIRTEHFPLTLESARPSHTSQYLCASSEPGFDNQPQHFGDGTRLSIL.

This clonotype was observed a handful of times. This rearrangement joins TRBV25-1 to TRBJ2-7; 9 nucleotides agree with TRBD1. V gave up 4 bases and J gave up 4 bases; unmatched junction bases: 8. The CDR3 spans 15 residues. Germline V gene data show CDR1 as MGHDK and CDR2 as SYGVNS. CDR3: CASSGSGTGQYEQYF. In DNA, the CDR3 is TGTGCCAGCAGTGGTTCCGGGACAGGGCAATACGAGCAGTACTTC.